The 18 T cell receptor beta chains below come from one sample, sequenced in a study of cytomegalovirus exposure and HLA in healthy donors. Researchers ran the PCR with 60 Vbeta and 13 Jbeta primers. The table came from immunoSEQ multiplex PCR; TCRdb's copy has only in-frame clones and leaves some out. Of tens of thousands of clones listed, under 90% are singletons. The material sequenced was PBMCs. These receptors came from a man aged 45-65 years in good health and CMV-seronegative.

This clone turned up a few times. CDR3: CASQGNNQPQHF. The CDR3 DNA is TGTGCCAGCCAGGGGAACAATCAGCCCCAGCATTTT. The V and J genes are TRBV5-6 and TRBJ1-5; tentative D call: TRBD1 (6 bases). The CDR3 consists of 12 residues. Germline values: CDR1 SGHDT, CDR2 YYEEEE. Trimming took 7 bases from V and 3 from J, leaving 8 bases between them.

V gene TRBV7-2 combines with J gene TRBJ2-7, with D perhaps matching TRBD2 (5 bases). CDR1 and CDR2 (germline): SGHTA, FQGNSA. V was shortened by 4 bases and J by 1 base, with 8 bases between the two germline ends. The length of the CDR3 is 13 residues. As DNA, the CDR3 is TGTGCCAGCAGCTCGGAGGAGTCCTACGAGCAGTACTTC. It is translated as CASSSEESYEQYF.

This clone was seen only a few times. The chain uses TRBV10-3 and TRBJ2-7, with TRBD1 matching over 7 bases. J lost 9 bases, V lost 7 bases, and 9 bases had no gene match. Germline V gene data show CDR1 as ENHRY and CDR2 as SYGVKD. This CDR3 region has 12 residues. The CDR3 here is CAIKGDSTRQYF. CDR3 in DNA: TGTGCCATCAAGGGGGACAGTACGAGGCAGTACTTC.

CDR3 DNA sequence: TGTGCCAGCGGCATCCCGGGACAGGGACCACTGAACACTGAAGCTTTCTTT. Translated, it gives CASGIPGQGPLNTEAFF. V is TRBV28 and J is TRBJ1-1; 9 bases fit TRBD1. V was pared by 8 bases and J by 0 bases, with 13 bases of the junction left unmatched. Germline V gene lookup returns CDR1 MDHEN and CDR2 SYDVKM. This CDR3 is 17 amino acids long. Variable domain in full (rest from reference TRBV28 and TRBJ1-1): DVKVTQSSRYLVKRTGEKVFLECVQDMDHENMFWYRQDPGLGLRLIYFSYDVKMKEKGDIPEGYSVSREKKERFSLILESASTNQTSMYLCASGIPGQGPLNTEAFFGQGTRLTVV.

The sample holds one count of this clone. The rearrangement joins TRBV5-8 to TRBJ2-7, with a weak D call TRBD1 (6 bases). Germline loops: CDR1 SGHTS, CDR2 YDEGEE. The ends were cut back, 2 bases at V and 2 bases at J, with 11 bases in the middle. This CDR3 has 14 amino acids. The DNA for the CDR3 is TGTGCCAGCAGCTTAAACAGGGTAACCTACGAGCAGTACTTC. The encoded protein is CASSLNRVTYEQYF.

V is TRBV5-1 and J is TRBJ2-7; TRBD2 matches at 11 bases. V was pared by 5 bases and J by 4 bases, with 5 bases of the junction left unmatched. This CDR3 has 14 residues. The germline V gene encodes CDR1 SGHRS and CDR2 YFSETQ. The CDR3 sequence is CASSPGTSGYEQYF. The CDR3 DNA is TGCGCCAGCAGTCCCGGGACTAGCGGTTACGAGCAGTACTTC.

The gene calls are TRBV5-1 and TRBJ1-1; 10 bases align to TRBD1. CDR1 and CDR2 from the germline V gene are SGHRS and YFSETQ. The CDR3 length is 15 residues. Trimming at V came to 7 bases and at J to 1 base, leaving 7 bases not matched to a gene. Here the CDR3 DNA reads TGCGCCAGCCGGGGGACAGGGGAACCGAACACTGAAGCTTTCTTT. It encodes CASRGTGEPNTEAFF.

The genes are TRBV13 and TRBJ2-7; 9 bases align to TRBD1. The CDR3 covers 15 residues. Trimming cost V 6 bases and J 3 bases; bases outside gene matches: 9. CDR1 is PRHDT and CDR2 is FYEKMQ in the germline V gene (reference sequence). CDR3 residues: CASSEAETGGYEQYF. CDR3 in DNA: TGTGCCAGCAGTGAAGCCGAGACAGGGGGCTACGAGCAGTACTTC. Filled out from reference TRBV13 and TRBJ2-7, the complete variable domain reads AAGVIQSPRHLIKEKRETATLKCYPIPRHDTVYWYQQGPGQDPQFLISFYEKMQSDKGSIPDRFSAQQFSDYHSELNMSSLELGDSALYFCASSEAETGGYEQYFGPGTRLTVT.

The chain recombines TRBV5-1 with TRBJ2-7; D is possibly TRBD2 (5 bases). Trimming removed 3 bases at V and 0 bases at J, with 13 bases between. This CDR3 region has 15 residues. Per germline, CDR1 SGHRS and CDR2 YFSETQ. CDR3 DNA sequence: TGCGCCAGCAGCTCGGACTCGATGAGCTCCTACGAGCAGTACTTC. Translating it yields CASSSDSMSSYEQYF.

V usage is TRBV4-3 and J usage is TRBJ1-1; D gene uncertain. V was clipped by 0 bases and J by 4 bases, with 18 bases between them. The CDR3 length is 17 residues. Germline lookup yields CDR1 LGHNA and CDR2 YSLEER. This CDR3 is CASSQEESGEWGTEAFF. CDR3 nucleotide sequence: TGCGCCAGCAGCCAAGAAGAATCTGGGGAGTGGGGCACTGAAGCTTTCTTT.

J is TRBJ2-5 and V is TRBV9; tentative D call: TRBD2 (6 bases). The germline V and J ends were trimmed by 1 base and 2 bases, with 9 bases remaining between them. CDR1 SGDLS and CDR2 YYNGEE come from the germline V gene. The CDR3 totals 14 residues. CDR3 amino acids: CASSVRAGQETQYF. The CDR3 DNA reads TGTGCCAGCAGCGTAAGAGCGGGTCAAGAGACCCAGTACTTC.

The chain has TRBV7-2 and TRBJ2-1, with 10 bases aligning to TRBD2. V gave up 4 bases and J gave up 4 bases; unmatched junction bases: 4. CDR3 length: 15 residues. Germline CDR1 is SGHTA and CDR2 is FQGNSA. The CDR3 DNA follows: TGTGCCAGCAGCTCCGGGACTAGCGTATACAATGAGCAGTTCTTC. The encoded protein is CASSSGTSVYNEQFF.

The chain recombines TRBV5-1 with TRBJ2-3, with 11 bases lining up with TRBD2. From germline, CDR1 is SGHRS and CDR2 YFSETQ. The CDR3 runs to 17 residues. V shed 3 bases and J 0 bases; nucleotides not matched to a gene: 6. In DNA form, the CDR3 reads TGCGCCAGCAGCTCTGGGACTAGCGGAAAAAGCACAGATACGCAGTATTTT. Its protein is CASSSGTSGKSTDTQYF.

V is TRBV6-4 and J is TRBJ2-3; TRBD1 aligns across 9 bases. The germline V gene encodes CDR1 MRHNA and CDR2 SNTAGT. The CDR3 is made up of 15 amino acids. V lost 5 bases, J lost 1 base, and 4 bases stayed unmatched. Here the CDR3 DNA reads TGTGCCAGCAGTTTGACAGGGGGAGGCACAGATACGCAGTATTTT. It translates to CASSLTGGGTDTQYF.

This sequence joins TRBV7-9 and TRBJ1-2; D gene unclear. V dropped 5 bases and J dropped 8 bases, with 12 bases sitting between them. CDR1 is SEHNR, CDR2 FQNEAQ, per germline (reference sequence). The CDR3 spans 12 residues. CDR3 sequence: CASSHGNAGYTF. In DNA form, the CDR3 reads TGTGCCAGCAGCCACGGGAACGCGGGCTACACCTTC.

The rearrangement links TRBV6-1 to TRBJ1-6; D perhaps matches TRBD1 (6 bases). Per the germline V gene, CDR1 is MNHNS and CDR2 is SASEGT. Between the trimmed V and J ends, which lost 7 bases and 2 bases, there was a span of 9 bases. The CDR3 is 14 residues long. The CDR3 here is CASNNRAYNSPLHF. As DNA, the CDR3 is TGTGCCAGCAACAACAGGGCCTATAATTCACCCCTCCACTTT.

As DNA, the CDR3 is TGTGCCAGCAGCACTTCAGGGGCGCGGGAGACCCAGTACTTC. Amino acid sequence: CASSTSGARETQYF. The chain recombines TRBV5-4 with TRBJ2-5; possible D gene TRBD1, 6 bases. V was pared by 4 bases and J by 5 bases, with 15 bases between. The CDR3 loop spans 14 amino acids. Germline V gene lookup returns CDR1 SGHNT and CDR2 YYREEE (reference sequence).

In nucleotides, the CDR3 is TGTGCCAGCAGCTTAGCCCGGGTGGGCGGGGAGCTGTTTTTT. The encoded protein is CASSLARVGGELFF. The rearrangement joins TRBV11-3 to TRBJ2-2; D is uncertain. The V gene's germline CDR1 is SGHNT and CDR2 YENEEA. The CDR3 sequence is 14 residues long. The V and J ends lost 1 base and 7 bases respectively, with 10 bases between them. Full variable domain (missing parts from reference TRBV11-3 and TRBJ2-2): EAGVVQSPRYKIIEKKQPVAFWCNPISGHNTLYWYLQNLGQGPELLIRYENEEAVDDSQLPKDRFSAERLKGVDSTLKIQPAELGDSAVYLCASSLARVGGELFFGEGSRLTVL.